This T cell receptor beta chain was captured in a study of CD8 T cells in ankylosing spondylitis. Using quantitative 5'-RACE with molecular barcodes, the authors made TCR beta libraries. MiXCR was run by TCRdb on the 5' RACE reads, yielding one entry per CDR3 protein. Among some 840,000 distinct CDR3 sequences listed, roughly 12% were seen once. General study points: Peripheral blood samples showed relatively rare disease-linked clones, and these clones were CD8+. Matched ankylosing spondylitis synovial fluid reportedly contained a significantly enriched population of disease-linked clones. Earlier studies detected some motif variants in reactive arthritis synovial fluid and blood. Made up of fewer than 10 highly homologous variants, a TCR beta motif appeared characteristic of ankylosing spondylitis blood.

The junction had 10 bases not matched to a gene; V was cut back by 8 bases and J by 3 bases. This CDR3 contains 14 residues. CDR1 is MNHNS and CDR2 is SASEGT in the germline V gene. This clonotype was detected only a few times. Its target is unknown. This TCR was recovered from a male donor with ankylosing spondylitis. V usage is TRBV6-1 and J usage is TRBJ2-7, with TRBD2 identical over 7 bases. The sample comprised blood, either unsorted or a sorted T cell fraction (not recorded which). This CDR3 reads CASPPGGLNYEQYF. CDR3 nucleotide sequence: TGTGCCAGCCCCCCGGGGGGATTGAACTACGAGCAGTACTTC.